This passage covers 6 T cell receptor beta chains from one sample sequenced in a study of shared clonotypes between healthy human individuals. Naive CD8 isolation took CD45RO-negative cells positively selected for CCR7 and excluded terminally differentiated effector memory CD45RA+ cells. The method was immunoSEQ multiplex PCR; TCRdb's version includes in-frame clones alone and lacks a portion of them. The sample shows some 2,000,000 clones, about 95% of them seen only once. Sequencing was carried out using naive CD8+ T cells sorted from blood. Receptors were obtained from a man aged 18 to 29 in good health.

The chain is built from TRBV10-2 and TRBJ2-7; 7 positions agree with TRBD1. Germline CDR1 and CDR2: WSHSY and SAAADI. V lost 3 bases to trimming and J lost 1 base; unmatched junction nucleotides: 9. CDR3 length equals 16 residues. The CDR3 protein is CASSEFRQGPSYEQYF. The DNA of the CDR3 is TGCGCCAGCAGTGAATTCAGACAGGGACCATCCTACGAGCAGTACTTC.

This chain joins TRBV4-1 and TRBJ2-2, with D tentatively TRBD2 (6 bases). V was clipped by 3 bases and J by 8 bases, with 10 bases between them. The CDR3 contains 13 residues. From germline, CDR1 is MGHRA and CDR2 YSYEKL. Written as DNA, the CDR3 is TGCGCCAGCAGCCAGGGACTGGGAGGGGAGCTGTTTTTT. Encoded protein: CASSQGLGGELFF.

V and J are TRBV5-6 and TRBJ2-7; 7 bases fit TRBD2. Germline trimming cut 3 bases from V and 0 bases from J; bases unmatched to any gene: 6. The CDR3 totals 15 residues. Germline CDR1 SGHDT, CDR2 YYEEEE. CDR3 nucleotide sequence: TGTGCCAGCAGCTCGTGGCGGGAGAGCTCCTACGAGCAGTACTTC. Encoded protein: CASSSWRESSYEQYF.

This chain connects TRBV11-2 to TRBJ2-1, with D hard to call. CDR3 size: 11 residues. The germline CDR1 and CDR2 sequences are SGHAT and FQNNGV. Trimming cost V 3 bases and J 9 bases, with 6 bases left between them. The CDR3 protein is CASSFPSEQFF. CDR3 DNA: TGTGCCAGCAGCTTCCCCTCTGAGCAGTTCTTC.

The chain couples TRBV7-8 to TRBJ2-1, with 9 positions matching TRBD2. The length of the CDR3 is 19 residues. Germline loops: CDR1 SGHVS, CDR2 FQNEAQ. The trim removed 1 base at V and 0 bases at J, leaving 10 bases unmatched. CDR3 residues: CASSLGLAGSSLSYNEQFF. The DNA of the CDR3 is TGTGCCAGCAGCTTAGGTCTAGCGGGGAGCTCACTCTCCTACAATGAGCAGTTCTTC.

The rearrangement joins TRBV29-1 to TRBJ2-5; 11 bases match TRBD2. The length of the CDR3 is 13 residues. CDR1 is SQVTM, CDR2 ANQGSEA, per germline. J lost 9 bases, V lost 2 bases, and 5 bases had no gene match. CDR3 DNA sequence: TGCAGCGTTGAAACCACTAGCGGGAGCTCCCAGTACTTC. Its protein product is CSVETTSGSSQYF. Variable domain in full (rest from reference TRBV29-1 and TRBJ2-5): SAVISQKPSRDICQRGTSLTIQCQVDSQVTMMFWYRQQPGQSLTLIATANQGSEATYESGFVIDKFPISRPNLTFSTLTVSNMSPEDSSIYLCSVETTSGSSQYFGPGTRLLVL.